The 19 T cell receptor beta chains in this list originate from one sample, sequenced in a study of radiation and T cells in renal cell carcinoma. Measured with immunoSEQ multiplex PCR; TCRdb has only the in-frame clones, and not every one. The sample includes some 50,000 clones, about 83% of them seen just once. As for time point: baseline pretreatment blood. This sample's treatment: 15 Gy SBRT to primary tumor, nephrectomy 4 weeks later. Sequenced here: blood, sampled from a patient whose treatment included radiotherapy and nephrectomy. These receptors all come from a woman aged 65 to 85 with renal cell carcinoma.

The chain joins TRBV6-6 to TRBJ1-5; D is unresolved. The CDR3 has 15 residues. Deletions cut 5 bases from V and 2 bases from J, with 13 bases between. Germline CDR1 MNHNY, CDR2 SVGAGI (reference sequence). The CDR3 nucleotides read TGTGCCAGCAGTGCCAAAATTCGTGGCAATCAGCCCCAGCATTTT. It specifies CASSAKIRGNQPQHF.

The gene calls are TRBV7-8 and TRBJ2-7, with D possibly called TRBD1 or TRBD2 (5 bases each). Trimming pared 2 bases from V and 7 bases from J, leaving 18 bases between. This CDR3 is 15 amino acids long. Germline CDR1 reads SGHVS; CDR2 reads FQNEAQ. The CDR3 region has the DNA TGTGCCAGCAGCTTACTACAGGCTGCTGGCGGGGAGCAGTACTTC. Protein: CASSLLQAAGGEQYF. Full variable domain (remainder filled in from reference TRBV7-8 and TRBJ2-7): GAGVSQSPRYKVAKRGQDVALRCDPISGHVSLFWYQQALGQGPEFLTYFQNEAQLDKSGLPSDRFFAERPEGSVSTLKIQRTQQEDSAVYLCASSLLQAAGGEQYFGPGTRLTVT.

A single count supports this clone. The gene calls are TRBV25-1 and TRBJ2-2, with a weak D call TRBD1 (6 bases). Germline CDR1 reads MGHDK; CDR2 reads SYGVNS. CDR3 length equals 14 residues. Trimming stripped 6 bases from V and 6 bases from J, with 14 bases between. CDR3 amino acids: CASSPLGAAGELFF. The CDR3 DNA reads TGTGCCAGCAGCCCGTTGGGGGCTGCCGGGGAGCTGTTTTTT.

This clone was counted between two and nine times. This chain uses TRBV9 with TRBJ2-3; unclear D gene. V gave up 2 bases and J gave up 0 bases, with 7 bases separating them. The CDR3 contains 14 residues. CDR1 and CDR2 from the germline V gene are SGDLS and YYNGEE. The CDR3 DNA follows: TGTGCCAGCAGCGTGGTCAGTAGCACAGATACGCAGTATTTT. Amino acids: CASSVVSSTDTQYF.

There are many counts of this clone. J is TRBJ1-1 and V is TRBV7-9; D ambiguous. The germline gives CDR1 SEHNR, CDR2 FQNEAQ (reference sequence). CDR3 length equals 12 residues. Trimming removed 3 bases from V and 7 bases from J, with 9 bases in between. CDR3 sequence reads: CASSLADGEAFF. In DNA form, the CDR3 reads TGTGCCAGCAGCTTGGCCGACGGTGAAGCTTTCTTT.

This clone was picked up one time. The gene calls are TRBV4-2 and TRBJ2-2; 10 positions match TRBD1. V lost 4 bases to trimming and J lost 5 bases; unmatched junction nucleotides: 10. CDR3 length equals 17 residues. The germline gives CDR1 LGHNA, CDR2 YNFKEQ. CDR3 in amino acids: CASSPIGQGVRTGELFF. The CDR3 bases are TGTGCCAGCAGCCCCATCGGACAGGGGGTAAGGACCGGGGAGCTGTTTTTT.

This chain joins TRBV5-5 and TRBJ1-2; D not resolved. The germline CDR1 and CDR2 sequences are SGHKS and YYEKEE (reference sequence). Deletions cut 2 bases from V and 1 base from J, with 12 bases between. CDR3 length: 15 amino acids. The CDR3 region has the DNA TGTGCCAGCAGCTTTACGGTGACCGATAACTATGGCTACACCTTC. Encoded protein: CASSFTVTDNYGYTF.

The chain carries TRBV19 and TRBJ1-1; D is perhaps TRBD1 (6 bases). Trimming left V 9 bases short and J 1 base short, with 12 bases between. The germline V gene has CDR1 LNHDA and CDR2 SQIVND (reference sequence). The CDR3 spans 13 residues. DNA of the CDR3: TGTGCCAGCCGACAGGACGGGAACACTGAAGCTTTCTTT. It encodes CASRQDGNTEAFF.

The chain has TRBV18 and TRBJ2-1; maybe TRBD2 (6 bases). The CDR3 length is 12 residues. The V gene's germline CDR1 is KGHSH and CDR2 LQKENI. Deletions cut 6 bases from V and 8 bases from J, with 11 bases between. The CDR3 sequence is CASSPTSDEQFF. CDR3 nucleotide sequence: TGTGCCAGCTCCCCGACTAGTGATGAGCAGTTCTTC. The complete variable domain, with remaining parts taken from reference TRBV18 and TRBJ2-1, reads NAGVMQNPRHLVRRRGQEARLRCSPMKGHSHVYWYRQLPEEGLKFMVYLQKENIIDESGMPKERFSAEFPKEGPSILRIQQVVRGDSAAYFCASSPTSDEQFFGPGTRLTVL.

This chain connects TRBV4-1 to TRBJ1-2; 7 bases map to TRBD1. Germline V gives CDR1 MGHRA, CDR2 YSYEKL. J lost 2 bases, V lost 4 bases, and 13 bases had no gene match. The CDR3 spans 17 residues. This chain's CDR3 is CASSPKTGLEINYGYTF. Written as DNA, the CDR3 is TGCGCCAGCAGCCCAAAGACAGGGTTAGAAATAAACTATGGCTACACCTTC.

The rearrangement uses TRBV18 and TRBJ1-5; 9 bases fit TRBD1. The germline V gene has CDR1 KGHSH and CDR2 LQKENI. The V and J ends lost 1 base and 5 bases, in that order; junction bases with no gene match: 3. The CDR3 is 15 amino acids. CDR3 nucleotide sequence: TGTGCCAGCTCACCACACAGGGGGCTGGATCAGCCCCAGCATTTT. Residues: CASSPHRGLDQPQHF. Filled out from reference TRBV18 and TRBJ1-5, the complete variable domain reads NAGVMQNPRHLVRRRGQEARLRCSPMKGHSHVYWYRQLPEEGLKFMVYLQKENIIDESGMPKERFSAEFPKEGPSILRIQQVVRGDSAAYFCASSPHRGLDQPQHFGDGTRLSIL.

This sequence joins TRBV27 and TRBJ1-5, with D perhaps matching TRBD1 (5 bases). The length of the CDR3 is 14 residues. V lost 2 bases, J lost 0 bases, and 5 bases lay in between. Germline V gene lookup returns CDR1 MNHEY and CDR2 SMNVEV (reference sequence). The CDR3 region is CASSLQGSNQPQHF. The CDR3 bases are TGTGCCAGCAGTTTACAGGGTAGCAATCAGCCCCAGCATTTT.

J is TRBJ1-4 and V is TRBV30; D remains ambiguous. Germline lookup yields CDR1 GTSNPN and CDR2 SVGIG (reference sequence). Between the trimmed V and J ends, which lost 0 bases and 7 bases, there was a span of 12 bases. The CDR3 extends over 14 amino acids. The chain's CDR3 is CAWSVWGLSEKLFF. DNA of the CDR3: TGTGCCTGGAGTGTATGGGGTCTCAGTGAAAAACTGTTTTTT.

This clone was counted once. V is TRBV29-1 and J is TRBJ1-5, with 10 bases that match TRBD1. The CDR3 has 13 residues. Germline assignment: CDR1 SQVTM and CDR2 ANQGSEA. V was pared by 6 bases and J by 7 bases, with 6 bases of the junction left unmatched. The CDR3, as DNA: TGCAGCGTGGGGACAGGGGACCGGCAGCCCCAGCATTTT. This gives the protein CSVGTGDRQPQHF.

The chain carries TRBV7-9 and TRBJ2-7, with TRBD2 identical over 10 bases. The V gene end was trimmed by 4 bases and the J gene end by 3 bases; junction bases not matched to a gene: 6. The CDR3 sequence is 15 residues long. Germline CDR1 and CDR2: SEHNR and FQNEAQ (reference sequence). The CDR3: CASSSSGGPLYEQYF. The CDR3, as DNA: TGTGCCAGCAGCTCTAGCGGGGGACCCCTCTACGAGCAGTACTTC.

The table lists this clone with a count of one. This sequence joins TRBV27 and TRBJ2-7; D unclear. The germline V gene has CDR1 MNHEY and CDR2 SMNVEV (reference sequence). V was trimmed by 2 bases and J by 4 bases, leaving 15 bases between them. This CDR3 has 15 amino acids. Here the CDR3 DNA reads TGTGCCAGCAGTTTACTTGGCCGCACGAGTTACGAGCAGTACTTC. As protein: CASSLLGRTSYEQYF.

V and J are TRBV15 and TRBJ2-5; D unclear. The CDR3 has 13 residues. CDR1 LNHNV and CDR2 YYDKDF come from the germline V gene (reference sequence). V shed 2 bases and J shed 4 bases, with 8 bases lying between them. Written as DNA, the CDR3 is TGTGCCACCAGCAGATTGCGGCGAGAGACCCAGTACTTC. This encodes CATSRLRRETQYF.

The rearrangement links TRBV4-1 to TRBJ1-2; D is ambiguous. Germline assignment: CDR1 MGHRA and CDR2 YSYEKL. V dropped 5 bases and J dropped 9 bases, with 16 bases sitting between them. The CDR3 length is 13 residues. The DNA of the CDR3 is TGCGCCAGCAGCATCGTCAAGGGTGATCGCTACACCTTC. Its protein is CASSIVKGDRYTF.

The V call is TRBV7-2, the J call TRBJ2-7; TRBD1 might be the D (6 bases). V dropped 5 bases and J dropped 5 bases, with 16 bases sitting between them. CDR1 and CDR2 from the germline V gene are SGHTA and FQGNSA. The CDR3 contains 14 residues. CDR3 sequence reads: CASSLGQRGDEQYF. As DNA, the CDR3 is TGTGCCAGCAGCCTGGGACAAAGGGGCGACGAGCAGTACTTC.